This T cell receptor beta chain originates from a study of T cell responses to AZD1222 COVID-19 vaccine. The table lists this clone with many counts. The antigen is undetermined. Profiling relied on immunoSEQ multiplex PCR, and the TCRdb table lists in-frame clones only, not all of them. Among 75,000 to 90,000 clones, 80% to 90% were seen once, and the ten largest hold 9.5% to 13%. CDR1 MNHEY and CDR2 SMNVEV come from the germline V gene (reference sequence). This CDR3 comprises 15 residues. V lost 4 bases and J 4 bases, leaving 16 bases between the germline ends. Study-level points and caveats: The donor group comprised mostly white British people and more females; the analysis possibly underestimated clonal diversity. Seropositive status at baseline applied to only a handful of AZD1222 recipients.

This TCR derives from an adult who received the AZD1222 COVID-19 vaccine. The J gene is TRBJ1-1, the V gene TRBV27; possibly TRBD1 for D (5 bases). The input for sequencing was peripheral blood, taken 28 days after the second AZD1222 dose. The CDR3 DNA sequence: TGTGCCAGCAGTTCTCTGGGGGGTGTGGCCACTGAAGCTTTCTTT. It encodes CASSSLGGVATEAFF.